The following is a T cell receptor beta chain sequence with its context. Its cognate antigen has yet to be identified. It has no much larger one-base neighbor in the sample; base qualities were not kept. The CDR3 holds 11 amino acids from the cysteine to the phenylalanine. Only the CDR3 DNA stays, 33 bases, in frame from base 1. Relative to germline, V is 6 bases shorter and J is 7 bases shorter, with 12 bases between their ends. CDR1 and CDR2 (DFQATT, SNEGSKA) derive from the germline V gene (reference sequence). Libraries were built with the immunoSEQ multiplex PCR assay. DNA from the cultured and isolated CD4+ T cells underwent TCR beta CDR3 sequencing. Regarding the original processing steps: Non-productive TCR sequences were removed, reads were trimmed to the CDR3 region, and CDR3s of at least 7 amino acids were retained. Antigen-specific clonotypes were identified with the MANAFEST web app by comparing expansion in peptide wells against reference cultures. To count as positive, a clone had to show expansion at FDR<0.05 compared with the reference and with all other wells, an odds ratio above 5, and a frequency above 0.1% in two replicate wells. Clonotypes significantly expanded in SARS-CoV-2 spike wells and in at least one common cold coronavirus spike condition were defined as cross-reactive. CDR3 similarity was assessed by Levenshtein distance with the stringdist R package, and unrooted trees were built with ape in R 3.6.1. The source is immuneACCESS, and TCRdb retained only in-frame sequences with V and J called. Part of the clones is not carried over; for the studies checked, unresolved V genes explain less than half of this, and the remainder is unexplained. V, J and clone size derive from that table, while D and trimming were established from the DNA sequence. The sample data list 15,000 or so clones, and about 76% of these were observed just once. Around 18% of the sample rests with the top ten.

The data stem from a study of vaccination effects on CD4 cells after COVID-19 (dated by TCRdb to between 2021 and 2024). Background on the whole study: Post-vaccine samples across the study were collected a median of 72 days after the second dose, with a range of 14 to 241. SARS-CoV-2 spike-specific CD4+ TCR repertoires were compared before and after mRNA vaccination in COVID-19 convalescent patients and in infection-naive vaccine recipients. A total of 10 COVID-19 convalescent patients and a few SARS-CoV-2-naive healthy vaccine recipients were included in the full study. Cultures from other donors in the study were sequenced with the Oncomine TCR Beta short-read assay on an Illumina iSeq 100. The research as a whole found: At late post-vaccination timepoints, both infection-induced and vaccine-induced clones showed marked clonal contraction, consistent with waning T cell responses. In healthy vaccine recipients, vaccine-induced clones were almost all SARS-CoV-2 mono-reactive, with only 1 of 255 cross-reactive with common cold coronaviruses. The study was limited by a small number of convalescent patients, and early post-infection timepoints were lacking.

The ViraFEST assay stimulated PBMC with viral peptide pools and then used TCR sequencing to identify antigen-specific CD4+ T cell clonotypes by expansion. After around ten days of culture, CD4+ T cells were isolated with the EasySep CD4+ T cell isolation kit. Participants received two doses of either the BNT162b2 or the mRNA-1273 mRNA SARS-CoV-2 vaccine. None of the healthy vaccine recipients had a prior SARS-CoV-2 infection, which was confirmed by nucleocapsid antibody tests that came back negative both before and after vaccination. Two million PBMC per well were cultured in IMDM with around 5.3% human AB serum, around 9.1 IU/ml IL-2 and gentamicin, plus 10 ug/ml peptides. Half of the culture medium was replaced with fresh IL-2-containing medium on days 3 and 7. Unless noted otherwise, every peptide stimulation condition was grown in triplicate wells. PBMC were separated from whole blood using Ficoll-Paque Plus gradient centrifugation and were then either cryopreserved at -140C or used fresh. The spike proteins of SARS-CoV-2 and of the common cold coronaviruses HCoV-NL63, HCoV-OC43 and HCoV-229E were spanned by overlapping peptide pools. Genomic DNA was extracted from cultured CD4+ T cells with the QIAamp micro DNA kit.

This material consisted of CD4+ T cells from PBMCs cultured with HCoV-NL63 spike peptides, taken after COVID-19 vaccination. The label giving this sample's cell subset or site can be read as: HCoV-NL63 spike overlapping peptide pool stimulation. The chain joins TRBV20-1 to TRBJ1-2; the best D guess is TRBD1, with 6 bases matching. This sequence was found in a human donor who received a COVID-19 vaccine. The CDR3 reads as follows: CSAQDSPGYTF. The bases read TGCAGTGCCCAGGACAGTCCTGGCTACACCTTC.